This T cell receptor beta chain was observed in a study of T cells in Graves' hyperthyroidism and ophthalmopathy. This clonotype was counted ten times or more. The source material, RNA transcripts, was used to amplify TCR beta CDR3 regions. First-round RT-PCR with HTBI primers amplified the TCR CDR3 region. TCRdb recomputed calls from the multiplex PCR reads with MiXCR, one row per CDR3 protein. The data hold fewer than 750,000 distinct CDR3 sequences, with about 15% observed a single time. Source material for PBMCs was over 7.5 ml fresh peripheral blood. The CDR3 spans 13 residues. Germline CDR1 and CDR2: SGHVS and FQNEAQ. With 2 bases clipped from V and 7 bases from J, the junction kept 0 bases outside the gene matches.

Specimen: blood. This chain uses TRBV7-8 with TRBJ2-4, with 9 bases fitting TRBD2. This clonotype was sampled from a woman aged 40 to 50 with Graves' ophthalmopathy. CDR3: CASSLSGGNIQYF. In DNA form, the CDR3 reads TGTGCCAGCAGCTTAAGCGGGGGGAACATTCAGTACTTC.